This T cell receptor beta chain comes out of a study of blood T cell repertoires in COVID-19. Profiling relied on immunoSEQ multiplex PCR, and the TCRdb table lists in-frame clones only, not all of them. The profile shows about 300,000 clones, roughly 89% of them singletons. Seattle patient enrollment occurred during active infection, with longitudinal follow-up thereafter. The sequence derives from a woman aged 30 to 39 with COVID-19, enrolled during active disease. The sequencing input was peripheral blood.

In DNA, the CDR3 is TGTGCCAGCAGCGCAAGCGGGGGGATCACAGATACGCAGTATTTT. Translation gives CASSASGGITDTQYF. The chain joins TRBV9 to TRBJ2-3; the match to TRBD2 covers 9 bases. CDR3 length equals 15 residues. The germline gives CDR1 SGDLS, CDR2 YYNGEE. The V and J ends lost 3 bases and 2 bases, in that order; junction bases with no gene match: 4.